The 14 T cell receptor beta chains presented below share a single source sample, sequenced in a study of spatial heterogeneity in lung cancer. TCRdb reanalysed the 5' RACE reads using MiXCR and keeps one entry per CDR3 protein. The data contain approximately 92,000 distinct CDR3 sequences, 12% of them singletons. Regarding time point: sample taken at primary tumor resection. The sequences come from PBMCs, collected at surgery. The receptors were sampled from a male donor with early-stage non-small cell lung cancer.

This chain joins TRBV7-6 and TRBJ2-1; 8 nucleotides align to TRBD2. The CDR3 spans 18 residues. The V gene's germline CDR1 is SGHVS and CDR2 FNYEAQ. V lost 0 bases, J lost 6 bases, and 13 bases stayed unmatched. The CDR3 here is CASSLALEGPAGVNEQFF. For the CDR3, the DNA is TGTGCCAGCAGCTTAGCGCTGGAGGGACCAGCGGGAGTCAATGAGCAGTTCTTC.

The genes are TRBV7-2 and TRBJ2-3; 9 bases map to TRBD2. Germline assignment: CDR1 SGHTA and CDR2 FQGNSA. The CDR3 sequence is 18 residues long. V was clipped by 5 bases and J by 2 bases; unmatched bases: 14. CDR3 sequence (DNA): TGTGCCAGCAGCCCGGGACTACTTGGCGGGGGGGCCACAGATACGCAGTATTTT. It codes for CASSPGLLGGGATDTQYF.

CDR3 protein: CSAESGTSTTDTQYF. In DNA, the CDR3 is TGCAGTGCTGAATCCGGGACTAGCACAACAGATACGCAGTATTTT. V gene TRBV20-1 combines with J gene TRBJ2-3, with TRBD2 matching over 9 bases. The trim removed 5 bases at V and 3 bases at J, leaving 9 bases unmatched. This CDR3 has 15 amino acids. CDR1 is DFQATT and CDR2 is SNEGSKA in the germline V gene (reference sequence).

The chain employs TRBV5-1 and TRBJ1-2, with TRBD1 matching over 9 bases. The CDR3 spans 15 residues. The germline V gene has CDR1 SGHRS and CDR2 YFSETQ. The junction had 5 bases not matched to a gene; V was cut back by 2 bases and J by 3 bases. This CDR3 reads CASSLTGGADYGYTF. DNA of the CDR3: TGCGCCAGCAGCTTAACAGGGGGCGCGGACTATGGCTACACCTTC.

The rearrangement joins TRBV6-5 to TRBJ2-7; 10 bases align to TRBD1. Germline V CDR1 and CDR2: MNHEY, SVGAGI. The CDR3 is 15 residues long. Trimming at V came to 2 bases and at J to 4 bases, leaving 5 bases not matched to a gene. The CDR3 nucleotides read TGTGCCAGCAGTTACCGGGACAGGGGACCGTACGAGCAGTACTTC. Translated: CASSYRDRGPYEQYF.

Only a few counts were recorded for this clonotype. The V call is TRBV12-3 or TRBV12-4, the J call TRBJ1-4, with unresolved D. This CDR3 comprises 17 residues. Trimming pared 5 bases from V and 4 bases from J, leaving 20 bases between. CDR3 DNA: TGTGCCAGCAGTCCAGACACATCCCCAACTTATAATGAAAAACTGTTTTTT. Translated, it gives CASSPDTSPTYNEKLFF.

This clonotype was picked up a small number of times. V is TRBV30 and J is TRBJ2-1; TRBD2 might be the D (7 bases). CDR3 size: 13 residues. V lost 5 bases, J lost 7 bases, and 15 bases lay in between. Germline V gives CDR1 GTSNPN, CDR2 SVGIG (reference sequence). In DNA, the CDR3 is TGTGCCTGGCGGGGGGCGTGGGGGAATGAGCAGTTCTTC. Amino acid sequence: CAWRGAWGNEQFF.

The rearrangement uses TRBV12-3 or TRBV12-4 and TRBJ2-7; D uncertain. V lost 6 bases, J lost 6 bases, and 15 bases lay in between. There are 13 residues in the CDR3. CDR3 sequence reads: CASRTIGAREQYF. Written as DNA, the CDR3 is TGTGCCAGCAGGACAATAGGAGCCCGCGAGCAGTACTTC.

V and J are TRBV12-3 or TRBV12-4 and TRBJ2-7, with 9 positions matching TRBD1. This CDR3 has 17 amino acids. V shed 6 bases, J shed 1 base, and the junction held 13 bases outside the gene matches. CDR3 sequence reads: CASSPTNRDRVSYEQYF. For the CDR3, the DNA is TGTGCCAGCAGCCCGACCAACCGGGACAGGGTGTCCTACGAGCAGTACTTC.

This clonotype was seen more than once but under ten times. The V and J genes are TRBV6-2 or TRBV6-3 and TRBJ1-1; D possibly corresponds to TRBD1 (6 bases). CDR3 length: 15 residues. Germline V gives CDR1 MNHEY, CDR2 SVGEGT. V gave up 5 bases and J gave up 1 base, with 14 bases separating them. The CDR3 DNA follows: TGTGCCAGCAGTCCACCCCAGGGGCCGAACACTGAAGCTTTCTTT. It codes for CASSPPQGPNTEAFF.

V and J are TRBV5-1 and TRBJ1-1; weak D call: TRBD1 (5 bases). The CDR3 length is 13 residues. Germline loops: CDR1 SGHRS, CDR2 YFSETQ. Trimming shortened V by 2 bases and J by 8 bases, and 13 bases separated the two germline ends. Here the CDR3 reads CASSLQAYQEAFF. The CDR3 DNA is TGCGCCAGCAGCTTACAGGCTTACCAAGAAGCTTTCTTT.

The chain combines TRBV9 with TRBJ2-5; 7 nucleotides match TRBD2. The CDR3 has 15 amino acids. V shed 0 bases and J 7 bases; nucleotides not matched to a gene: 9. Per the germline V gene, CDR1 is SGDLS and CDR2 is YYNGEE. The CDR3 nucleotides read TGTGCCAGCAGCGTAGGGGGTGTTACGGGAGGGACCCAGTACTTC. Its protein product is CASSVGGVTGGTQYF.

The chain recombines TRBV6-5 with TRBJ2-2; 7 bases map to TRBD1. The ends lost 6 bases at V and 1 base at J; junction bases unmatched: 2. Per the germline V gene, CDR1 is MNHEY and CDR2 is SVGAGI. The CDR3 sequence is 14 residues long. The CDR3 DNA reads TGTGCCAGCAGAAGGACAGGGAACACCGGGGAGCTGTTTTTT. Its translation: CASRRTGNTGELFF.

V gene TRBV18 combines with J gene TRBJ2-7, with 7 bases lining up with TRBD2. V gave up 1 base and J gave up 2 bases; unmatched junction bases: 14. CDR1 and CDR2 (germline): KGHSH, LQKENI. The CDR3 covers 18 residues. CDR3 DNA: TGTGCCAGCTCACCACTTTTCCGCGAGGGCGGGAGTCCCTACGAGCAGTACTTC. It translates to CASSPLFREGGSPYEQYF.